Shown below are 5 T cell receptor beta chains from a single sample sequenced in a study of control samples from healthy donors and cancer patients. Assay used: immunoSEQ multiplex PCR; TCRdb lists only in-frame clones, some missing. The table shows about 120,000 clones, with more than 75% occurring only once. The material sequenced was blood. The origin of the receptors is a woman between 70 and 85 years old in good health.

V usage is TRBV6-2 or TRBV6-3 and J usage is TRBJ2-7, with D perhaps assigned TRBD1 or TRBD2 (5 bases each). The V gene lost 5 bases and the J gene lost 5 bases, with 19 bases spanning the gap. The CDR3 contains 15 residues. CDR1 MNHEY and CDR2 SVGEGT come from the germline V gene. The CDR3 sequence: CASSPRDRYGHEQYF. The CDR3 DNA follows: TGTGCCAGCAGTCCCCGGGACCGCTATGGTCACGAGCAGTACTTC.

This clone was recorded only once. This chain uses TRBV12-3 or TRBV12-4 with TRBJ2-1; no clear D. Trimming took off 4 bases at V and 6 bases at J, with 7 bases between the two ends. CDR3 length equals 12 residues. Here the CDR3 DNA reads TGTGCCAGCAGTTACCTCCCCAATGAGCAGTTCTTC. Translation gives CASSYLPNEQFF.

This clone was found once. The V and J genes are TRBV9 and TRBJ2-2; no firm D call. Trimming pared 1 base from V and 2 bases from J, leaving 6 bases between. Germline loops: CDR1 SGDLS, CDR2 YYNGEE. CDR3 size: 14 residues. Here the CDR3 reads CASSVFANTGELFF. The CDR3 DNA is TGTGCCAGCAGCGTATTCGCAAACACCGGGGAGCTGTTTTTT.

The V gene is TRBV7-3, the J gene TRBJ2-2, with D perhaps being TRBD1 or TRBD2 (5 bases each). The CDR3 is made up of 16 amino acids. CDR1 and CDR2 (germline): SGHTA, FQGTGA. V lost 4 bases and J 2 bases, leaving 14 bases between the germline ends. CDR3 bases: TGTGCCAGCAGCTCCGTCGGGGCAACTAACACCGGGGAGCTGTTTTTT. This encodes CASSSVGATNTGELFF.

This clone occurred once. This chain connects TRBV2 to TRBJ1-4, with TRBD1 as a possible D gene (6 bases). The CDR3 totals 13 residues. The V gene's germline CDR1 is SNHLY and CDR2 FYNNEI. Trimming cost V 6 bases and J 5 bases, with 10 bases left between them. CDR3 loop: CASRGHPNEKLFF. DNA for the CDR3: TGTGCCAGCAGGGGACACCCCAATGAAAAACTGTTTTTT.